This T cell receptor beta chain was captured by sequencing in a study of vaccination effects on CD4 cells after COVID-19. ViraFEST assay sequencing came after antigen-specific CD4+ T cells were expanded with viral peptide pools. Upon completion of 10 to 11 days in culture, CD4+ T cells were isolated. All vaccine recipients tested negative for nucleocapsid antibodies and had never contracted SARS-CoV-2 infection. Some clones are missing from TCRdb's copy, which holds only in-frame ones; the method was immunoSEQ multiplex PCR. The sample has about 27,000 clones; 55% to 75% are singletons. Per germline, CDR1 MNHEY and CDR2 SMNVEV (reference sequence). V was pared by 6 bases and J by 5 bases, with 16 bases between. The CDR3 loop spans 14 amino acids. Notes on the study in general: Clones arising from infection and from vaccination showed marked clonal contraction late after vaccination.

To note about this clone: Its specificity is unknown.

This TCR was recovered from a human donor who received a COVID-19 vaccine. The gene calls are TRBV27 and TRBJ2-5, with a possible D match to TRBD2 (6 bases). The source was CD4+ T cells from PBMCs cultured with SARS-CoV-2 spike peptides, collected before COVID-19 vaccination. CDR3: CASSEDYQMETQYF. The CDR3 DNA reads TGTGCCAGCAGCGAGGACTACCAGATGGAGACCCAGTACTTC.